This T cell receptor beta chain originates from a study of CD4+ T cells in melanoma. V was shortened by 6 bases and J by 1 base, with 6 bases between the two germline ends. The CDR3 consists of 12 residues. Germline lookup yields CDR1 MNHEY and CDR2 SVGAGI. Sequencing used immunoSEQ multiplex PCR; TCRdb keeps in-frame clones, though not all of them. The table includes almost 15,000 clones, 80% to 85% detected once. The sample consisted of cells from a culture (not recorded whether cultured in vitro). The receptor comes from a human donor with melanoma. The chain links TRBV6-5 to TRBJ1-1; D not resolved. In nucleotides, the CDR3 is TGTGCCAGCAGGCGGCAGAACACTGAAGCTTTCTTT. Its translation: CASRRQNTEAFF.